One sample yielded the 22 T cell receptor beta chains listed below, sequenced in a study of T cells in Graves' hyperthyroidism and ophthalmopathy. Amplified TCR beta CDR3 regions derived from RNA transcripts. HTBI primers drove first-round RT-PCR of the TCR CDR3. Via MiXCR, TCRdb re-called the multiplex PCR reads, giving one row per CDR3 protein. The sample gives more than 100,000 distinct CDR3 sequences, roughly 47% of which show up once; 26% is in the top ten. The source material was blood. Receptor source: a man aged 40-49 years with Graves' hyperthyroidism.

This clonotype was seen repeatedly, ten times or more. The chain couples TRBV6-6 to TRBJ2-5; D not certain. Trimming removed 4 bases at V and 6 bases at J, with 6 bases between. CDR3 length equals 11 residues. In germline, CDR1 is MNHNY, CDR2 SVGAGI (reference sequence). The CDR3 loop is CASSFSQTQYF. For the CDR3, the DNA is TGTGCCAGCAGTTTTTCCCAGACCCAGTACTTC.

CDR3 coding DNA: TGTGCCAGCAAGACAGGGAAGGGCTACACCTTC. Amino acid sequence: CASKTGKGYTF. The chain carries TRBV7-2 and TRBJ1-2, with 7 bases identical to TRBD1. The CDR3 is made up of 11 amino acids. Germline V lookup: CDR1 SGHTA, CDR2 FQGNSA. V was clipped by 7 bases and J by 8 bases; unmatched bases: 4.

Many counts were recorded for this clonotype. This chain joins TRBV5-1 and TRBJ1-1, with 7 bases identical to TRBD1. Germline trimming cut 0 bases from V and 1 base from J; bases unmatched to any gene: 12. The CDR3 has 18 amino acids. CDR1 is SGHRS and CDR2 is YFSETQ in the germline V gene. CDR3: CASSLEGARGEGNTEAFF. As DNA, the CDR3 is TGCGCCAGCAGCTTGGAGGGGGCCAGAGGAGAGGGGAACACTGAAGCTTTCTTT.

This clonotype was recorded many times. J is TRBJ1-6 and V is TRBV20-1; the D gene is possibly TRBD1 (6 bases). The CDR3 has 12 amino acids. V was cut by 6 bases and J by 10 bases, with 13 bases left in between. Germline V gives CDR1 DFQATT, CDR2 SNEGSKA (reference sequence). The DNA for the CDR3 is TGCAGTGCACCGGACAGTTGGTCACCCCTCCACTTT. It codes for CSAPDSWSPLHF.

This clonotype was detected ten times or more. The rearrangement links TRBV20-1 to TRBJ2-5; D might be TRBD1 (6 bases). This CDR3 comprises 15 residues. Germline assignment: CDR1 DFQATT and CDR2 SNEGSKA (reference sequence). The germline V and J ends were trimmed by 3 bases and 5 bases, with 19 bases remaining between them. The CDR3 bases are TGCAGTGCTAGTGAAGGGACCCAGGGGCGGGAGACCCAGTACTTC. Translation: CSASEGTQGRETQYF.

This clonotype was counted between two and nine times. V and J are TRBV24-1 and TRBJ2-1; D is unresolved. Trimming stripped 5 bases from V and 6 bases from J, with 10 bases between. The length of the CDR3 is 13 residues. The germline gives CDR1 KGHDR, CDR2 SFDVKD. The CDR3 nucleotides read TGTGCCACCAGTGCCGTAAGGCGCAATGAGCAGTTCTTC. It translates to CATSAVRRNEQFF.

The chain links TRBV29-1 to TRBJ1-1, with 8 bases aligning to TRBD1. The CDR3 sequence is 13 residues long. Looked up from germline, CDR1 is SQVTM and CDR2 is ANQGSEA. The V and J ends lost 3 bases and 4 bases, in that order; junction bases with no gene match: 4. DNA for the CDR3: TGCAGCGTTGAGGACGGACAGGGCACTGAAGCTTTCTTT. It codes for CSVEDGQGTEAFF.

The table lists this clonotype with many counts. The chain recombines TRBV12-3 or TRBV12-4 with TRBJ2-7; tentative D call: TRBD2 (6 bases). The germline V and J ends were trimmed by 8 bases and 2 bases, with 16 bases remaining between them. The CDR3 sequence is 14 residues long. The CDR3 nucleotides are TGTGCCAGCCTTGGGTCTAGCGCGCCCTACGAGCAGTACTTC. Translated, it gives CASLGSSAPYEQYF.

The chain employs TRBV20-1 and TRBJ2-7, with 10 bases fitting TRBD2. CDR3 size: 17 residues. The trim removed 3 bases at V and 0 bases at J, leaving 11 bases unmatched. In germline, CDR1 is DFQATT, CDR2 SNEGSKA (reference sequence). The CDR3, as DNA: TGCAGTGCTAGGGGGGTTAGCGGGAGGTCCCGCTCCTACGAGCAGTACTTC. It translates to CSARGVSGRSRSYEQYF.

This clonotype has at least ten counts. The chain carries TRBV12-3 or TRBV12-4 and TRBJ2-5; no firm D call. This CDR3 region has 13 residues. Deletions cut 6 bases from V and 3 bases from J, with 11 bases between. This CDR3 reads CASSELAEETQYF. CDR3 DNA: TGTGCCAGCAGCGAACTGGCGGAAGAGACCCAGTACTTC.

Of note for this clonotype: The junction departs from the called germline gene at one end, perhaps through a read error. V gene TRBV7-9 combines with J gene TRBJ2-6; D may match TRBD1 or TRBD2 (5 bases each). In germline, CDR1 is SEHNR, CDR2 FQNEAQ (reference sequence). The length of the CDR3 is 16 residues. CDR3 DNA sequence: TGTGCCAGCAGCGTGGGACGGACCCCTGGGGCCAACGTCCTGACTTTT. Translation gives CASSVGRTPGANVLTF.

The V call is TRBV20-1, the J call TRBJ1-6; D not resolved. V shed 5 bases and J shed 9 bases, with 8 bases lying between them. Germline-derived CDR1 and CDR2 are DFQATT and SNEGSKA (reference sequence). This CDR3 is built from 11 residues. The CDR3 nucleotides are TGCAGTGCTTCCACGGGTTCACCCCTCCACTTT. As protein: CSASTGSPLHF.

This CDR3 reads CASSLTSGSYEQFF. The CDR3, as DNA: TGTGCCAGCAGCCTGACTAGCGGGAGCTACGAGCAGTTCTTC. V gene TRBV7-2 combines with J gene TRBJ2-1; 12 positions match TRBD2. CDR1 and CDR2 (germline): SGHTA, FQGNSA. Unmatched junction bases numbered 6, after V lost 5 bases and J lost 10 bases. The CDR3 spans 14 residues.

There are many counts of this clonotype. V and J are TRBV5-5 and TRBJ1-2; no reliable D call. CDR3 length equals 15 residues. With 4 bases removed from V and 1 base from J, the gap between germline ends came to 14 bases. Germline CDR1 SGHKS, CDR2 YYEKEE (reference sequence). CDR3 sequence (DNA): TGTGCCAGCAGCCCCCCCGTCGGATTTAACTATGGCTACACCTTC. Translated: CASSPPVGFNYGYTF.

Ten or more counts support this clonotype. The genes are TRBV5-4 and TRBJ2-3; D possibly matches TRBD1 or TRBD2 (5 bases each). With 3 bases removed from V and 1 base from J, the gap between germline ends came to 24 bases. CDR1 is SGHNT, CDR2 YYREEE, per germline (reference sequence). The CDR3 is 19 amino acids. CDR3: CASSWRTLRDWGRTDTQYF. The CDR3 region has the DNA TGTGCCAGCAGCTGGAGGACACTCAGGGATTGGGGCCGCACAGATACGCAGTATTTT.

This clonotype was observed a few times. The J gene is TRBJ2-5, the V gene TRBV7-2, with D tentatively TRBD1 or TRBD2 (5 bases each). The CDR3 spans 15 residues. Trimming left V 5 bases short and J 7 bases short, with 20 bases between. The germline gives CDR1 SGHTA, CDR2 FQGNSA. The CDR3 is CASSQEGPGLWTQYF. CDR3 bases: TGTGCCAGCAGCCAAGAGGGACCCGGGCTTTGGACCCAGTACTTC.

Of note for this clonotype: A much more abundant neighbour one base away suggests this may be a read error. Likely a read error: the CDR3 ends without its conserved phenylalanine or tryptophan. The rearrangement joins TRBV6-5 to TRBJ2-2; a weak D match, TRBD2 (6 bases). The CDR3 spans 15 residues. From germline, CDR1 is MNHEY and CDR2 SVGAGI. The germline V and J ends were trimmed by 2 bases and 2 bases, with 9 bases remaining between them. The DNA of the CDR3 is TGTGCCAGCAGTTACGCGGGGTTAAACACCGGGGAGCTGTTTCTT. Amino acid sequence: CASSYAGLNTGELFL.

This clonotype occurred many times. J is TRBJ1-5 and V is TRBV24-1; the D is unclear. From germline, CDR1 is KGHDR and CDR2 SFDVKD. The CDR3 loop spans 14 amino acids. V was cut by 2 bases and J by 5 bases, with 9 bases left in between. The CDR3, as DNA: TGTGCCACCAGTGATTGGCGCACCGATCAGCCCCAGCATTTT. This codes for CATSDWRTDQPQHF.

V is TRBV20-1 and J is TRBJ2-5; tentative D call: TRBD1 (6 bases). Per the germline V gene, CDR1 is DFQATT and CDR2 is SNEGSKA (reference sequence). The CDR3 covers 12 residues. Trimming stripped 5 bases from V and 1 base from J, with 8 bases between. The CDR3 DNA is TGCAGTGCTCTGGACAGCCAAGAGACCCAGTACTTC. This sequence encodes CSALDSQETQYF.

This clonotype has a count of ten or more. The CDR3 sequence is CSASGGADTQYF. The CDR3 DNA is TGCAGTGCTTCAGGGGGCGCAGATACGCAGTATTTT. The chain has TRBV20-1 and TRBJ2-3; TRBD1 matches 8 bases. V trimming: 5 bases; J trimming: 4 bases; junction bases outside the gene matches: 2. The CDR3 length is 12 residues. The germline CDR1 and CDR2 sequences are DFQATT and SNEGSKA (reference sequence).

The sample holds many counts of this clonotype. The J gene is TRBJ2-7, the V gene TRBV6-1, with D maybe TRBD2 (6 bases). Germline V gene lookup returns CDR1 MNHNS and CDR2 SASEGT. The CDR3 contains 14 residues. Trimming took 7 bases from V and 3 from J, leaving 16 bases between them. In DNA, the CDR3 is TGTGCCAGCACCCCCCGTAGCGGACTCTACGAGCAGTACTTC. Translation: CASTPRSGLYEQYF.

This clonotype was recorded at least ten times. A much larger clone lies a single base off, so this may be a read error. The chain has TRBV10-1 and TRBJ1-4; possible D gene TRBD1, 5 bases. The CDR3 length is 14 residues. Germline CDR1 WNHNN, CDR2 SYGVQD (reference sequence). CDR3 in DNA: TGCGCCAGCAGTGAAGGGGAGCTTAATGGAAAACTGTTTTTT. This sequence encodes CASSEGELNGKLFF.